The 24 T cell receptor beta chains reported below all come from one sample, sequenced in a study of T cells in Graves' hyperthyroidism and ophthalmopathy. TCR beta CDR3 regions were amplified from RNA transcripts. The HTBI primer set drove a first-round RT-PCR of the TCR CDR3. TCRdb independently ran MiXCR on the multiplex PCR reads; one entry per CDR3 protein. The sample contains about 300,000 distinct CDR3 sequences, roughly 17% of which appear only once. The sequencing sample was made of blood. The receptors stem from a man aged 25-40 years with Graves' hyperthyroidism.

This clonotype was observed at least ten times. The chain recombines TRBV6-1 with TRBJ2-1, with D perhaps TRBD1 (6 bases). The CDR3 is 12 amino acids. V was clipped by 5 bases and J by 7 bases, with 9 bases between them. The germline V gene has CDR1 MNHNS and CDR2 SASEGT. The CDR3 DNA is TGTGCCAGCAGTAAAGACAGGAATGAGCAGTTCTTC. This translates into CASSKDRNEQFF.

This clonotype was picked up a small number of times. The J gene is TRBJ2-7, the V gene TRBV30; 9 bases match TRBD1. CDR3 length: 15 amino acids. Germline V gene sequence: CDR1 GTSNPN, CDR2 SVGIG (reference sequence). V lost 1 base to trimming and J lost 4 bases; unmatched junction nucleotides: 8. Here the CDR3 DNA reads TGTGCCTGGAGTGAACCTTGGACAGGGGTTTACGAGCAGTACTTC. Its translation is CAWSEPWTGVYEQYF.

V gene TRBV24-1 combines with J gene TRBJ2-2; tentatively, D is TRBD1 (6 bases). Germline CDR1 is KGHDR and CDR2 is SFDVKD. V gave up 6 bases and J gave up 4 bases, with 14 bases separating them. The CDR3 is 15 amino acids. This CDR3 is CATSLGAGSTGELFF. In DNA, the CDR3 is TGTGCCACCAGTTTGGGGGCCGGCAGCACCGGGGAGCTGTTTTTT.

This clonotype was picked up a small number of times. The rearrangement joins TRBV30 to TRBJ2-1; 14 bases are a match to TRBD2. The CDR3 has 16 amino acids. The V segment lost 3 bases and the J segment 6 bases; nucleotides outside the gene matches: 7. Germline CDR1 reads GTSNPN; CDR2 reads SVGIG (reference sequence). The CDR3 protein is CAWRAGTSGRSNEQFF. In DNA form, the CDR3 reads TGTGCCTGGAGGGCGGGGACTAGCGGGAGAAGCAATGAGCAGTTCTTC. The complete variable domain, with remaining parts taken from reference TRBV30 and TRBJ2-1, reads SQTIHQWPATLVQPVGSPLSLECTVEGTSNPNLYWYRQAAGRGLQLLFYSVGIGQISSEVPQNLSASRPQDRQFILSSKKLLLSDSGFYLCAWRAGTSGRSNEQFFGPGTRLTVL.

This clonotype is a singleton in its sample. A much more abundant neighbour one base away suggests this may be a read error. The chain combines TRBV28 with TRBJ2-4; D possibly corresponds to TRBD2 (5 bases). This CDR3 is built from 12 residues. Germline V gene sequence: CDR1 MDHEN, CDR2 SYDVKM. The CDR3 region has the DNA TGTGCCAGCAGACTAGAGGTAAACATTCAGTGCTTC. This sequence encodes CASRLEVNIQCF.

At least ten counts were recorded for this clonotype. The chain recombines TRBV28 with TRBJ1-6; no reliable D call. V was pared by 4 bases and J by 3 bases, with 7 bases between. The germline gives CDR1 MDHEN, CDR2 SYDVKM. The length of the CDR3 is 14 residues. CDR3 protein: CASSSPGYNSPLHF. CDR3 nucleotides: TGTGCCAGCAGTTCCCCCGGCTATAATTCACCCCTCCACTTT.

This clonotype has just a few counts. The chain recombines TRBV7-3 with TRBJ2-6; 7 bases are a match to TRBD2. The germline V gene has CDR1 SGHTA and CDR2 FQGTGA. This CDR3 has 15 residues. The trim removed 5 bases at V and 2 bases at J, leaving 3 bases unmatched. CDR3 sequence: CASSPRGAGANVLTF. Here the CDR3 DNA reads TGTGCCAGCAGCCCCCGGGGGGCTGGGGCCAACGTCCTGACTTTC.

This clonotype was seen repeatedly, ten times or more. This rearrangement joins TRBV6-1 to TRBJ2-7; TRBD2 matches 10 bases. The CDR3 loop spans 14 amino acids. Germline V gene lookup returns CDR1 MNHNS and CDR2 SASEGT. The V segment lost 6 bases and the J segment 8 bases; nucleotides outside the gene matches: 10. CDR3: CASRTGLAATQQYF. The CDR3 coding sequence is TGTGCCAGCAGAACAGGACTAGCGGCTACGCAGCAGTACTTC.

This clonotype was seen at least ten times. CDR3 nucleotide sequence: TGTGCCAGCAGTTTAAGCTCGGGGGGAACCTACGAGCAGTACTTC. This codes for CASSLSSGGTYEQYF. This chain connects TRBV28 to TRBJ2-7, with 7 bases lining up with TRBD2. The V gene end was trimmed by 2 bases and the J gene end by 2 bases; junction bases not matched to a gene: 6. The germline CDR1 and CDR2 sequences are MDHEN and SYDVKM. The CDR3 has 15 residues. The full variable domain, rest sourced from reference TRBV28 and TRBJ2-7, is DVKVTQSSRYLVKRTGEKVFLECVQDMDHENMFWYRQDPGLGLRLIYFSYDVKMKEKGDIPEGYSVSREKKERFSLILESASTNQTSMYLCASSLSSGGTYEQYFGPGTRLTVT.

This clonotype was seen many times. V and J are TRBV5-1 and TRBJ1-1; D is ambiguous. The germline V and J ends were trimmed by 0 bases and 3 bases, with 12 bases remaining between them. Germline-derived CDR1 and CDR2 are SGHRS and YFSETQ. There are 15 residues in the CDR3. CDR3 sequence (DNA): TGCGCCAGCAGCTTGGAGGGTGTAAGGTACACTGAAGCTTTCTTT. Residues: CASSLEGVRYTEAFF.

The chain recombines TRBV18 with TRBJ2-1; TRBD2 agrees at 8 bases. V dropped 6 bases and J dropped 5; count of bases not matched to a gene: 18. This CDR3 has 18 amino acids. Germline-derived CDR1 and CDR2 are KGHSH and LQKENI. The CDR3: CASSPRRAGTSFDNEQFF. The CDR3 DNA follows: TGTGCCAGCTCCCCAAGGCGGGCCGGGACTAGTTTCGACAATGAGCAGTTCTTC. Filled out from reference TRBV18 and TRBJ2-1, the complete variable domain reads NAGVMQNPRHLVRRRGQEARLRCSPMKGHSHVYWYRQLPEEGLKFMVYLQKENIIDESGMPKERFSAEFPKEGPSILRIQQVVRGDSAAYFCASSPRRAGTSFDNEQFFGPGTRLTVL.

V usage is TRBV12-3 or TRBV12-4 and J usage is TRBJ1-4; 7 bases align to TRBD1. V trimming: 5 bases; J trimming: 0 bases; junction bases outside the gene matches: 0. The CDR3 runs to 14 residues. Written as DNA, the CDR3 is TGTGCCAGCAGTGGGACAGCAACTAATGAAAAACTGTTTTTT. This codes for CASSGTATNEKLFF.

This clonotype was recorded many times. This chain connects TRBV18 to TRBJ1-2, with a weak D call TRBD1 (5 bases). V was shortened by 3 bases and J by 1 base, with 18 bases between the two germline ends. Germline V gene sequence: CDR1 KGHSH, CDR2 LQKENI. The CDR3 is 17 amino acids. The CDR3 sequence: CASSPSPGGTVNYGYTF. The CDR3 DNA reads TGTGCCAGCTCACCGAGCCCGGGCGGGACGGTTAACTATGGCTACACCTTC.

This clonotype has more than one count but fewer than ten. This may stem from a read error, because a much larger clone lies one nucleotide away. V usage is TRBV28 and J usage is TRBJ2-2, with D tentatively TRBD1 (6 bases). The germline V gene encodes CDR1 MDHEN and CDR2 SYDVKM. The CDR3 extends over 15 amino acids. The CDR3 nucleotides are TGTGCCAGCAGTCCTTCCTTGGGACACACCGAGGAGCTGTTTTTT. This gives the protein CASSPSLGHTEELFF.

This clonotype has just a few counts. The V gene is TRBV11-2, the J gene TRBJ2-2, with 16 nucleotides matching TRBD2. Trimming cost V 1 base and J 7 bases; bases outside gene matches: 12. The germline gives CDR1 SGHAT, CDR2 FQNNGV. This CDR3 is 20 amino acids long. The CDR3 DNA sequence: TGTGCCAGCAGCTTAGCCCCCCGGGGACTAGCGGGAGGGTTTAACGGGGAGCTGTTTTTT. Protein product: CASSLAPRGLAGGFNGELFF.

The V call is TRBV18, the J call TRBJ2-3, with 9 bases lining up with TRBD1. The CDR3 extends over 17 amino acids. The germline V gene encodes CDR1 KGHSH and CDR2 LQKENI. After removal of 3 bases from V and 3 bases from J, the junction contained 10 bases not matched to a gene. CDR3 sequence: CASSPTSGTGWTDTQYF. The CDR3 DNA reads TGTGCCAGCTCACCTACATCCGGGACAGGGTGGACAGATACGCAGTATTTT.

The chain combines TRBV19 with TRBJ1-5; 8 positions match TRBD1. CDR3 size: 15 residues. V trimming: 8 bases; J trimming: 1 base; junction bases outside the gene matches: 7. Germline V gene sequence: CDR1 LNHDA, CDR2 SQIVND (reference sequence). CDR3 DNA: TGTGCCAGTGGACTGACAGGGGACAGCAATCAGCCCCAGCATTTT. This translates into CASGLTGDSNQPQHF.

This clonotype has just a few counts. The V and J genes are TRBV29-1 and TRBJ2-7; TRBD1 matches at 8 bases. The end of the DNA aligns better with TRBJ2-1, so the J call may be wrong. The germline V gene encodes CDR1 SQVTM and CDR2 ANQGSEA. This CDR3 is 13 amino acids long. CDR3 DNA sequence: TGCAGCGTCCTGACAGGGGCGGCCTACGAGCAGTTCTTC. It yields the protein CSVLTGAAYEQFF.

This clonotype was seen many times. The rearrangement joins TRBV3-1 to TRBJ2-7; D ambiguous. Per germline, CDR1 LGHDT and CDR2 YNNKEL (reference sequence). V lost 2 bases, J lost 5 bases, and 16 bases lay in between. The CDR3 has 15 residues. The CDR3 here is CASSQRSHKGHEQYF. The CDR3, as DNA: TGTGCCAGCAGCCAAAGAAGCCATAAGGGCCACGAGCAGTACTTC.

The sample holds many counts of this clonotype. The chain has TRBV2 and TRBJ2-1; D assignment may be TRBD1 or TRBD2 (5 bases each). V was clipped by 0 bases and J by 3 bases, with 9 bases between them. From germline, CDR1 is SNHLY and CDR2 FYNNEI. The CDR3 has 15 residues. As DNA, the CDR3 is TGTGCCAGCAGTGAAGCGAGGGGTAACTACAATGAGCAGTTCTTC. Translating gives CASSEARGNYNEQFF.

This clonotype was counted at least ten times. V gene TRBV10-3 combines with J gene TRBJ1-5; TRBD1 might be the D (6 bases). The CDR3 is made up of 16 amino acids. Between the trimmed V and J ends, which lost 3 bases and 1 base, there was a span of 13 bases. Per germline, CDR1 ENHRY and CDR2 SYGVKD. The CDR3 sequence is CAISEQGIQSNQPQHF. The CDR3 DNA reads as TGTGCCATCAGTGAACAGGGCATTCAAAGCAATCAGCCCCAGCATTTT.

This clonotype has ten or more counts. This chain joins TRBV5-1 and TRBJ2-7; D gene uncertain. CDR1 and CDR2 from the germline V gene are SGHRS and YFSETQ. Trimming cost V 0 bases and J 2 bases, with 9 bases left between them. CDR3 length equals 14 residues. The CDR3 here is CASSLVQAPYEQYF. CDR3 DNA: TGCGCCAGCAGCTTGGTCCAGGCACCCTACGAGCAGTACTTC.

In its sample, this clonotype was seen many times. The chain combines TRBV7-9 with TRBJ1-2; TRBD1 might be the D (5 bases). The CDR3 sequence is 15 residues long. Germline loops: CDR1 SEHNR, CDR2 FQNEAQ (reference sequence). Trimming stripped 8 bases from V and 0 bases from J, with 16 bases between. This CDR3 reads CASLADGAANYGYTF. CDR3 in DNA: TGTGCCAGCTTGGCTGACGGGGCAGCTAACTATGGCTACACCTTC.

In the case of this clonotype: A much larger clone is a single base away; this may be a read error. Likely a read error: the CDR3 ends without its conserved phenylalanine or tryptophan. The rearrangement joins TRBV11-2 to TRBJ1-1; 10 bases align to TRBD1. V shed 4 bases, J shed 2 bases, and the junction held 4 bases outside the gene matches. This CDR3 has 15 residues. In germline, CDR1 is SGHAT, CDR2 FQNNGV. The CDR3 sequence is CASSWSTGGNTEAFL. The CDR3 DNA reads as TGTGCCAGCAGCTGGTCGACAGGGGGCAACACTGAAGCTTTCCTT.